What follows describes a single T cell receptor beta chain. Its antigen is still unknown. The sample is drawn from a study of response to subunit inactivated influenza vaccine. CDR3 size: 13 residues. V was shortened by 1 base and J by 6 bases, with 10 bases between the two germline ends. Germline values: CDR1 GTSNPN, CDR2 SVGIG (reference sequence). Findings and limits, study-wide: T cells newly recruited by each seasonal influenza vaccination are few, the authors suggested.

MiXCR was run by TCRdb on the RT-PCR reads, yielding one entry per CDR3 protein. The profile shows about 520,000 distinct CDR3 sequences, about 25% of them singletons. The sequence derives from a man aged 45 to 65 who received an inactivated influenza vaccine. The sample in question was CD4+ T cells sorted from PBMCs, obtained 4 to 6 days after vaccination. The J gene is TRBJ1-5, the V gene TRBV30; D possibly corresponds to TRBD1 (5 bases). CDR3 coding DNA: TGTGCCTGGAGTGCAGGGTTAGGTCAGCCCCAGCATTTT. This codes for CAWSAGLGQPQHF.